The 9 T cell receptor beta chains presented below share a single source sample, sequenced in a study of T cell responses to AZD1222 COVID-19 vaccine. Repertoires were generated with immunoSEQ multiplex PCR, while TCRdb's copy carries only in-frame clones and drops some. Counted here are about 140,000 clones, about 86% occurring once; the ten biggest clones make up about 3.5%. Specimen: peripheral blood, collected on day 0 of AZD1222 vaccination. These receptor sequences come from an adult in good health.

The chain recombines TRBV6-5 with TRBJ1-1; D gene uncertain. This CDR3 comprises 14 residues. V was shortened by 1 base and J by 4 bases, with 10 bases between the two germline ends. CDR1 and CDR2 (germline): MNHEY, SVGAGI. The CDR3 coding sequence is TGTGCCAGCAGTTACTATTCTTCGAGCACTGAAGCTTTCTTT. Protein: CASSYYSSSTEAFF.

The V gene is TRBV11-2, the J gene TRBJ2-7; TRBD1 matches 7 bases. V trimming: 1 base; J trimming: 3 bases; junction bases outside the gene matches: 9. The CDR3 contains 16 residues. Germline CDR1 reads SGHAT; CDR2 reads FQNNGV. CDR3 amino acids: CASSLAMTGKFYEQYF. The CDR3 region has the DNA TGTGCCAGCAGCTTAGCCATGACAGGGAAATTCTACGAGCAGTACTTC.

The chain recombines TRBV19 with TRBJ1-4; D uncertain. The CDR3 spans 14 residues. The ends were cut back, 7 bases at V and 2 bases at J, with 11 bases in the middle. CDR1 and CDR2 from the germline V gene are LNHDA and SQIVND (reference sequence). This CDR3 is CASTLTNTNEKLFF. CDR3 bases: TGTGCCAGTACCCTGACCAATACTAATGAAAAACTGTTTTTT. Using reference TRBV19 and TRBJ1-4 for the parts outside the CDR3, the full variable domain is DGGITQSPKYLFRKEGQNVTLSCEQNLNHDAMYWYRQDPGQGLRLIYYSQIVNDFQKGDIAEGYSVSREKKESFPLTVTSAQKNPTAFYLCASTLTNTNEKLFFGSGTQLSVL.

This chain connects TRBV4-2 to TRBJ2-1, with a weak D call TRBD2 (6 bases). The CDR3 is 15 residues long. Trimming took 0 bases from V and 7 from J, leaving 13 bases between them. Germline CDR1 LGHNA, CDR2 YNFKEQ. The CDR3 coding sequence is TGTGCCAGCAGCCAAGATCTACTAGCAAGTAATGAGCAGTTCTTC. This encodes CASSQDLLASNEQFF.

The V and J genes are TRBV7-9 and TRBJ1-2; D might be TRBD1 (6 bases). This CDR3 is built from 11 residues. The V gene lost 6 bases and the J gene lost 6 bases, with 8 bases spanning the gap. The V gene's germline CDR1 is SEHNR and CDR2 FQNEAQ (reference sequence). CDR3 residues: CASRGGDGYTF. For the CDR3, the DNA is TGTGCCAGCAGAGGGGGGGATGGCTACACCTTC.

This CDR3 is CASSQDHLVVGEQYF. CDR3 coding DNA: TGCGCCAGCAGCCAAGATCACCTGGTGGTGGGCGAGCAGTACTTC. The chain links TRBV4-1 to TRBJ2-7; D uncertain. The germline V gene has CDR1 MGHRA and CDR2 YSYEKL. V was cut by 0 bases and J by 6 bases, with 15 bases left in between. The length of the CDR3 is 15 residues.

The rearrangement uses TRBV4-1 and TRBJ1-5; D perhaps matches TRBD1 (5 bases). This CDR3 is built from 13 residues. The V end was cut by 6 bases, the J end by 2 bases, with 8 bases between. Germline CDR1 MGHRA, CDR2 YSYEKL. CDR3: CASRGVGNQPQHF. CDR3 DNA: TGCGCCAGCAGAGGGGTGGGCAATCAGCCCCAGCATTTT.

This clone was detected only once. The V call is TRBV30, the J call TRBJ2-7; D may match TRBD1 or TRBD2 (5 bases each). Germline V gene lookup returns CDR1 GTSNPN and CDR2 SVGIG (reference sequence). CDR3 length equals 11 residues. V gave up 7 bases and J gave up 7 bases, with 14 bases separating them. Written as DNA, the CDR3 is TGTGCCTTCGGGACCCCGGGGGAGCAGTACTTC. Translation gives CAFGTPGEQYF.

The J gene is TRBJ1-1, the V gene TRBV6-2 or TRBV6-3; possible D gene TRBD1, 5 bases. The CDR3 is made up of 15 amino acids. The germline gives CDR1 MNHEY, CDR2 SVGEGT. V dropped 5 bases and J dropped 4 bases, with 17 bases sitting between them. The CDR3 DNA is TGTGCCAGCAGTGGGGGTAGAGGGTGGCCCACTGAAGCTTTCTTT. It specifies CASSGGRGWPTEAFF.